Listed here is a single TCR beta chain. The antigen is undetermined. This CDR3 is built from 14 residues. Looked up from germline, CDR1 is SGDLS and CDR2 is YYNGEE. Trimming left V 3 bases short and J 1 base short, with 10 bases between. Profiled with immunoSEQ multiplex PCR; TCRdb holds only in-frame clones, not every one. This table has 24,000 or so clones, 82% appearing once. The sample originates from a study of graft-versus-host responses after intestinal transplantation. Study overall: Grafts were multivisceral, liver-intestinal, or isolated intestinal.

The chain employs TRBV9 and TRBJ1-1; D is possibly TRBD1 (5 bases). The receptor was isolated from a human donor who was the organ donor for an intestinal transplant. Sample: unstimulated CD8+ T cells sorted from spleen or lymph node cells, taken before transplant. The CDR3 DNA is TGTGCCAGCAGCGAGGGGCCGTCGAACACTGAAGCTTTCTTT. It translates to CASSEGPSNTEAFF.